This TCR beta chain was captured in a study of T cell repertoires in cytomegalovirus infection. Background on the study: HLA-B-restricted CMV epitopes that are well studied, plus recently identified HLA-C-restricted ones, were used by the study. Indications came from public TCR beta signatures; they pointed to CMV infection and to a matching HLA type. General study points: CMV-specific TCR beta clonotypes restricted by HLA-C dominated the ex vivo response. CMV carriers with the relevant HLA were identified by cumulative public TCR beta family frequency.

Each CDR3 protein is one row after TCRdb ran MiXCR on the reads. The sample carries about 920,000 distinct CDR3 sequences, approximately 33% recorded once. The CDR3 covers 15 residues. The germline V and J ends were trimmed by 2 bases and 2 bases, with 12 bases remaining between them. CDR1 is LGHNA and CDR2 is YSLEER in the germline V gene. As for this clonotype: Its specificity is unknown.

This chain connects TRBV4-3 to TRBJ1-1; D remains ambiguous. The sample consisted of cultured CD8+ T cells from PBMCs, taken from culture after CMV antigen stimulation. This TCR came from a human donor in good health (CMV status not recorded). Some clones in this sample may be carry-over from other donors' samples. CDR3 residues: CASSQSSPLNTEAFF. The CDR3 DNA reads TGCGCCAGCAGCCAAAGTAGCCCGCTCAACACTGAAGCTTTCTTT.